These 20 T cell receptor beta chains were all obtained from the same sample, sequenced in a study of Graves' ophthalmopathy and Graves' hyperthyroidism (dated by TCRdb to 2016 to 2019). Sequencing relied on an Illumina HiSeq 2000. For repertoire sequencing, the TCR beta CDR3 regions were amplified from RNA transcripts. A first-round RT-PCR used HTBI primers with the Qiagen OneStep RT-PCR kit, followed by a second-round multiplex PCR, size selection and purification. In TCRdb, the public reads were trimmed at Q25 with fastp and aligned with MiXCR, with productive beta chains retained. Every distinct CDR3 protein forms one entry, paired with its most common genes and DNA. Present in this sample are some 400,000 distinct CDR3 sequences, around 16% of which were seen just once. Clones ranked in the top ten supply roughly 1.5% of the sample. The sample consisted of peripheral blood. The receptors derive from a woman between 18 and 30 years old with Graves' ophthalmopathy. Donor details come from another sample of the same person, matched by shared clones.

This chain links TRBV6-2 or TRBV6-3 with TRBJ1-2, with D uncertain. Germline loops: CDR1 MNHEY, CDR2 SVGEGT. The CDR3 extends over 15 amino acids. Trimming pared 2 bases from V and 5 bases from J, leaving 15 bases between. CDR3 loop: CASSYGWEMEYGYTF. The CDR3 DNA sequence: TGTGCCAGCAGTTACGGCTGGGAAATGGAATATGGCTACACCTTC.

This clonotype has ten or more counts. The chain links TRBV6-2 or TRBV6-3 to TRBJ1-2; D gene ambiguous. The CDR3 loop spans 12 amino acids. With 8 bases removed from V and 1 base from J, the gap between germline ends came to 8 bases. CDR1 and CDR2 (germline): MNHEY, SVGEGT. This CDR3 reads CASGEFNYGYTF. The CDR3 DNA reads TGTGCCAGCGGGGAGTTTAACTATGGCTACACCTTC.

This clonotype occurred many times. CDR3 coding DNA: TGTGCCAGCAGCCCGGGGAGGGGCTTGGGACAAGAGACCCAGTACTTC. Encoded protein: CASSPGRGLGQETQYF. The chain carries TRBV11-2 and TRBJ2-5; 7 nucleotides agree with TRBD2. The V gene's germline CDR1 is SGHAT and CDR2 FQNNGV. V dropped 5 bases and J dropped 2; count of bases not matched to a gene: 11. This CDR3 has 16 residues.

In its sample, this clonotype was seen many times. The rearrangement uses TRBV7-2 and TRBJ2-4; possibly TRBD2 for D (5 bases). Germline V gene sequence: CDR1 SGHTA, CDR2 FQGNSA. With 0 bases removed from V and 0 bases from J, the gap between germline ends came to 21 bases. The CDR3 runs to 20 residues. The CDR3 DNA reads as TGTGCCAGCAGCTTAGCGGCAAATTTCCGGGGTGAGGGAGCCAAAAACATTCAGTACTTC. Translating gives CASSLAANFRGEGAKNIQYF.

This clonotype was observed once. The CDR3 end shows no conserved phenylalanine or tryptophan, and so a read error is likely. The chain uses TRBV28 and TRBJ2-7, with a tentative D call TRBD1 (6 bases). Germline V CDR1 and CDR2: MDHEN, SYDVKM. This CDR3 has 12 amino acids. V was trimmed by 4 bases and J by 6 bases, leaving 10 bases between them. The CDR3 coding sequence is TGTGCCAGCAGTTCAGGGGCTCCCGAGCAGTACTCC. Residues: CASSSGAPEQYS.

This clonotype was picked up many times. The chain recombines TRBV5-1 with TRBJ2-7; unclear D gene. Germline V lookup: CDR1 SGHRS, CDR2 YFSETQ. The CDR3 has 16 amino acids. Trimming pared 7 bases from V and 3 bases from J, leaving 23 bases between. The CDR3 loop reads CASHPVGVRHHYEQYF. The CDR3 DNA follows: TGCGCCAGCCACCCAGTTGGGGTCCGACACCACTACGAGCAGTACTTC.

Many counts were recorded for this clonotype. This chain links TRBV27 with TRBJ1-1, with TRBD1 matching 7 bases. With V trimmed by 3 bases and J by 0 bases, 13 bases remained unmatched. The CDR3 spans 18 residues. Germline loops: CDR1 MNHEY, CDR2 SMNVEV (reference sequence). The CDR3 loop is CASSFSSWTGQMNTEAFF. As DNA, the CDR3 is TGTGCCAGCAGTTTTTCCTCTTGGACAGGACAGATGAACACTGAAGCTTTCTTT.

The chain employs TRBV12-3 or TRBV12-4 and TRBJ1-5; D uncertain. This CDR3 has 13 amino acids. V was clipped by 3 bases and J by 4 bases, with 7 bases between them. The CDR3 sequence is CASSFSLNQPQHF. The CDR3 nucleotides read TGTGCCAGCAGTTTCAGTTTGAATCAGCCCCAGCATTTT.

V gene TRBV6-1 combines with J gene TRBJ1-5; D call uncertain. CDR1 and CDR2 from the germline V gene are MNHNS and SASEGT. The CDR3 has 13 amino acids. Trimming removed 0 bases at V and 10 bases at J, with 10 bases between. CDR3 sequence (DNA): TGTGCCAGCAGTGAAGCGCGCGAGGGTCCCCAGCATTTT. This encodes CASSEAREGPQHF.

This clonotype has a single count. The CDR3 is CASSLPVGQNYGYTF. CDR3 sequence (DNA): TGTGCCAGCAGCTTACCCGTGGGGCAAAACTATGGCTACACCTTC. This chain connects TRBV7-9 to TRBJ1-2; maybe TRBD1 (5 bases). The germline V gene has CDR1 SEHNR and CDR2 FQNEAQ (reference sequence). The CDR3 totals 15 residues. V was shortened by 2 bases and J by 2 bases, with 12 bases between the two germline ends.

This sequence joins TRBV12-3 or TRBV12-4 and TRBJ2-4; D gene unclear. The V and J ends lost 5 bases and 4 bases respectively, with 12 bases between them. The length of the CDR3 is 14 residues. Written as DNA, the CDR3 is TGTGCCAGCAGTGAGCCTTTGGGGAAAAACATTCAGTACTTC. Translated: CASSEPLGKNIQYF.

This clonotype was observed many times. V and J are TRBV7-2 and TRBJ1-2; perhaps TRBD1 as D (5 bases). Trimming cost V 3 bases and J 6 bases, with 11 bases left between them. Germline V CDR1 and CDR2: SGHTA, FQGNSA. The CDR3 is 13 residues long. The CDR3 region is CASSFYQGHGYTF. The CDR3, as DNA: TGTGCCAGCAGCTTTTATCAGGGACATGGCTACACCTTC. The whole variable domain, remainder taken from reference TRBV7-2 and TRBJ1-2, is GAGVSQSPSNKVTEKGKDVELRCDPISGHTALYWYRQSLGQGLEFLIYFQGNSAPDKSGLPSDRFSAERTGGSVSTLTIQRTQQEDSAVYLCASSFYQGHGYTFGSGTRLTVV.

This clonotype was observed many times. The CDR3 here is CASSLAGGLGNIQYF. Written as DNA, the CDR3 is TGTGCCAGCAGCTTAGCAGGGGGATTAGGGAACATTCAGTACTTC. The chain recombines TRBV7-8 with TRBJ2-4; tentative D call: TRBD1 (6 bases). Germline-derived CDR1 and CDR2 are SGHVS and FQNEAQ. Trimming stripped 0 bases from V and 7 bases from J, with 13 bases between. This CDR3 is built from 15 residues.

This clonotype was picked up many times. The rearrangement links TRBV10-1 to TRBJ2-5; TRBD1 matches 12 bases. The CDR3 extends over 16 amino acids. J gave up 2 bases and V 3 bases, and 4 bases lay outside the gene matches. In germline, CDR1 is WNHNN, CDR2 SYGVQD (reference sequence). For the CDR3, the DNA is TGCGCCAGCAGTGAAGGGACAGGGGGCGGTCAAGAGACCCAGTACTTC. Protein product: CASSEGTGGGQETQYF.

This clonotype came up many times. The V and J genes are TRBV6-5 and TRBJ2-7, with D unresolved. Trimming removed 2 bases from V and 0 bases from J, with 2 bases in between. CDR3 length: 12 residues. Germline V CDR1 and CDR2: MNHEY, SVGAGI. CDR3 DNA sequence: TGTGCCAGCAGTTACAACTCCTACGAGCAGTACTTC. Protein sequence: CASSYNSYEQYF.

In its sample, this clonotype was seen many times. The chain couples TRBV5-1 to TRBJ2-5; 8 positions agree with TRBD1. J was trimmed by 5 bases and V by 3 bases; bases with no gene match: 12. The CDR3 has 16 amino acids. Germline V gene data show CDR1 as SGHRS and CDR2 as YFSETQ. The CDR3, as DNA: TGCGCCAGCAGCTCCGGACAGGGAAAGGGCCTTGAGACCCAGTACTTC. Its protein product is CASSSGQGKGLETQYF.

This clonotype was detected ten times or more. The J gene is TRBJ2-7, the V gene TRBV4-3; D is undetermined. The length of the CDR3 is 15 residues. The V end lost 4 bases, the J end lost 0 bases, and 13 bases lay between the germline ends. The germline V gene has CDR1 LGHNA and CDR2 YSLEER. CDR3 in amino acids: CASSRLPDGSYEQYF. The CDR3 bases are TGCGCCAGCAGCCGGCTTCCGGACGGCTCCTACGAGCAGTACTTC.

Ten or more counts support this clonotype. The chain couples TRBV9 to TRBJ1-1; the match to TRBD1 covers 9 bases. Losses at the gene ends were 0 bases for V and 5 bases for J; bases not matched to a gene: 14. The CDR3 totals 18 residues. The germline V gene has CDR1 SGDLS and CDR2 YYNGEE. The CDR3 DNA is TGTGCCAGCAGCGTAGGGACAGGGGTTGGTGGGGGGTCTACTGAAGCTTTCTTT. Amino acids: CASSVGTGVGGGSTEAFF.

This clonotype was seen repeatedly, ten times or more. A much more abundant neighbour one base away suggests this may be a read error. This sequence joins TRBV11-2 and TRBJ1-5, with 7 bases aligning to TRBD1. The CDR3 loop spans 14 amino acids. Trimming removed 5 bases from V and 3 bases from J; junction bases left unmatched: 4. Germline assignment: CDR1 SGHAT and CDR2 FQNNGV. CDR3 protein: CASSADRDNQPQHF. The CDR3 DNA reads TGTGCCAGCAGCGCAGACAGGGACAATCAGCCCCAGCATTTT.

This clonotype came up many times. The chain's CDR3 is CASSHGTGLYEQYF. The CDR3 DNA is TGTGCCAGCAGCCACGGGACAGGGCTCTACGAGCAGTACTTC. The chain carries TRBV7-9 and TRBJ2-7, with 9 bases aligning to TRBD1. The CDR3 totals 14 residues. With V trimmed by 5 bases and J by 3 bases, 5 bases remained unmatched. From germline, CDR1 is SEHNR and CDR2 FQNEAQ (reference sequence).